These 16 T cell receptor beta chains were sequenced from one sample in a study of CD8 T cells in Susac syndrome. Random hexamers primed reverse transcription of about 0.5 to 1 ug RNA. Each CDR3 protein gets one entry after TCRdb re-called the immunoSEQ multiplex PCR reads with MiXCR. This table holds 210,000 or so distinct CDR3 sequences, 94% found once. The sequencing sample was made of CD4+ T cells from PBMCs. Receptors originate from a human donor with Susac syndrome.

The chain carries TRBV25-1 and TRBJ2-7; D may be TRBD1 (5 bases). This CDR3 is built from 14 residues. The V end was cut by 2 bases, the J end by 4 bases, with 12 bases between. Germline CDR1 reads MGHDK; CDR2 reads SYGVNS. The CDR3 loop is CASSETGRAYEQYF. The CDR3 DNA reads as TGTGCCAGCAGTGAAACAGGACGGGCTTACGAGCAGTACTTC.

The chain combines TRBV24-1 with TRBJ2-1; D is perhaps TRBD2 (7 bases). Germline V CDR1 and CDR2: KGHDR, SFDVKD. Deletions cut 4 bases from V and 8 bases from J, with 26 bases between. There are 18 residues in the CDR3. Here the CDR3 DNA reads TGTGCCACCAGTGAGGTGGGGGCTGGCGGGGGCGCGCGGGATGAGCAGTTCTTC. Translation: CATSEVGAGGGARDEQFF.

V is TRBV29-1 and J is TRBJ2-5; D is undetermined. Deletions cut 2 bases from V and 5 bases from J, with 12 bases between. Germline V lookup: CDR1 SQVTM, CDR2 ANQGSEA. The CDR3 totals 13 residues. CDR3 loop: CSVEKGQTETQYF. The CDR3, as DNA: TGCAGCGTTGAAAAGGGCCAAACGGAGACCCAGTACTTC.

As DNA, the CDR3 is TGTGCCACCAGCGGGCCAGGGAGCAATCAGCCCCAGCATTTT. This sequence encodes CATSGPGSNQPQHF. The chain is built from TRBV24-1 and TRBJ1-5; maybe TRBD1 (5 bases). There are 14 residues in the CDR3. Germline CDR1 KGHDR, CDR2 SFDVKD. Trimming pared 7 bases from V and 1 base from J, leaving 10 bases between.

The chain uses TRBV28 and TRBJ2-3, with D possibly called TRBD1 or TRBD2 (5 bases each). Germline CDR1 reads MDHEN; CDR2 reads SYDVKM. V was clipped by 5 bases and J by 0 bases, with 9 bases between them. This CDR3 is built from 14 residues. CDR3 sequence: CASSRDQSTDTQYF. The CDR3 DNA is TGTGCCAGCAGTCGGGACCAGAGCACAGATACGCAGTATTTT.

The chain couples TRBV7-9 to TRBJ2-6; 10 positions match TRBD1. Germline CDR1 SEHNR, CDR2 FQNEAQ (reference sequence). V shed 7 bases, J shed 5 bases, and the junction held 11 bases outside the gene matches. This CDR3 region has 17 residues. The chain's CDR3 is CASTRGTGVIRANVLTF. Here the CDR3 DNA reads TGTGCCAGCACCAGGGGGACAGGGGTCATTCGGGCCAACGTCCTGACTTTC.

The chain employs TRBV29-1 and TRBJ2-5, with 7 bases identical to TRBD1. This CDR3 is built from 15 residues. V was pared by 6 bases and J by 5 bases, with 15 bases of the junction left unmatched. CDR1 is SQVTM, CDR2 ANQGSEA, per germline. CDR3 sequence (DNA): TGCAGCGTAGATCGGACAGGCCAGAACGGGGAGACCCAGTACTTC. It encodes CSVDRTGQNGETQYF.

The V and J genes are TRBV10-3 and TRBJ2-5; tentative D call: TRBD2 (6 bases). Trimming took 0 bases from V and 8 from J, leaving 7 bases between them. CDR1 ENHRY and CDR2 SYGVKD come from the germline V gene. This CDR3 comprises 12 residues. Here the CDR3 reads CAISESGGTQYF. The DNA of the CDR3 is TGTGCCATCAGTGAGTCGGGGGGAACCCAGTACTTC.

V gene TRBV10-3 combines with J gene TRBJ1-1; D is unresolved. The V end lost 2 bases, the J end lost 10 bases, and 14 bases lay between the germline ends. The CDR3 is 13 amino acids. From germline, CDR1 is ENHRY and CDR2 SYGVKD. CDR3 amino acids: CAISEAREEGAFF. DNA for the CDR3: TGTGCCATCAGTGAGGCCCGGGAGGAGGGAGCTTTCTTT.

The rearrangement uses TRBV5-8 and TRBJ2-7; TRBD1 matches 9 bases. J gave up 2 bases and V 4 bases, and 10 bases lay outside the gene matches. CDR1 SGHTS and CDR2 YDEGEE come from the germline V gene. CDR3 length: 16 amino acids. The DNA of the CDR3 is TGTGCCAGCAGCCAGATCCCGGGACAGGGAACCTACGAGCAGTACTTC. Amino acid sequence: CASSQIPGQGTYEQYF.

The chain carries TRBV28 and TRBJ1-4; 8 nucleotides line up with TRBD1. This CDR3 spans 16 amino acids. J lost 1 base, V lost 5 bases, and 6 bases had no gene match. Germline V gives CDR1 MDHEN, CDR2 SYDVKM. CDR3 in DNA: TGTGCCAGCAGTGGCGGAGGACAGGGAACTAATGAAAAACTGTTTTTT. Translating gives CASSGGGQGTNEKLFF.

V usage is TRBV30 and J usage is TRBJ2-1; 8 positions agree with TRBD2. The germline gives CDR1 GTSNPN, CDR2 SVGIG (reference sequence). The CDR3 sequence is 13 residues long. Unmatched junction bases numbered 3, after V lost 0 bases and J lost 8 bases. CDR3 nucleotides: TGTGCCTGGAGTGTTCGTAGCGGGGATGAGCAGTTCTTC. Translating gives CAWSVRSGDEQFF.

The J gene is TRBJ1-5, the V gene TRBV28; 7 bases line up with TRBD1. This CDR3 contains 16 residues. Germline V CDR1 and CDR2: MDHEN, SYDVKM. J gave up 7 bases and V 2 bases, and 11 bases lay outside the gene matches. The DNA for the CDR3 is TGTGCCAGCAGTTTACAAACCGGGACAGATATCCAGCCCCAGCATTTT. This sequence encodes CASSLQTGTDIQPQHF.

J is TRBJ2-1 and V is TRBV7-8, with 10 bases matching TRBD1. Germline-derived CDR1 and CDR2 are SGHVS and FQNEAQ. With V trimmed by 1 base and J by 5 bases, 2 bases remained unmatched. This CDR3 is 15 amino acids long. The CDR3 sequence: CASSLEGTGDNEQFF. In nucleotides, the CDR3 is TGTGCCAGCAGCTTAGAAGGGACAGGGGACAATGAGCAGTTCTTC.

As DNA, the CDR3 is TGTGCCAGCAGCCAAGATTTGGGGCCTCAAGAGACCCAGTACTTC. Protein: CASSQDLGPQETQYF. J is TRBJ2-5 and V is TRBV14, with D possibly matching TRBD1 (5 bases). Germline CDR1 and CDR2: SGHDN and FVKESK. V shed 0 bases and J shed 2 bases, with 10 bases lying between them. CDR3 length equals 15 residues.

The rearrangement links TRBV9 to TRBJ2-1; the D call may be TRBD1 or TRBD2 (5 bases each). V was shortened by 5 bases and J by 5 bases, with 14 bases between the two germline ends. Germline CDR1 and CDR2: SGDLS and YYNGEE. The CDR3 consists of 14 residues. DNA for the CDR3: TGTGCCAGCAGTGTACTAGGGGCGGACAATGAGCAGTTCTTC. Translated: CASSVLGADNEQFF. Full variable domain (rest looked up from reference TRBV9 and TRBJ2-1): DSGVTQTPKHLITATGQRVTLRCSPRSGDLSVYWYQQSLDQGLQFLIQYYNGEERAKGNILERFSAQQFPDLHSELNLSSLELGDSALYFCASSVLGADNEQFFGPGTRLTVL.